Only a few counts were recorded for the clone carrying this T cell receptor (beta chain). MiXCR, run by TCRdb on the PCR reads, gives a single entry per CDR3 protein. The sample carries roughly 93,000 distinct CDR3 sequences, around 25% recorded once. The CD8+CD4-CCR7+CD45RA+ phenotype defined the sorted naive CD8 T cells. This sample was taken from a study of molecular identifiers for immune sequencing clone quantification. Study-level information: Replicates split RNA from roughly 21,000 or 96,000 naive CD8 cells five ways, and the researchers sequenced four portions.

The sequenced sample was naive CD8+ T cells from blood, with Jurkat cell RNA spiked in. Subset described: FACS-sorted CD8+CD4-CCR7+CD45RA+ naive T cells. The clonotype originates from a human donor in good health. Some libraries in this study had Jurkat cell RNA spiked in.

CDR3 protein: CASSYSSAGGYNEQFF. The CDR3 DNA reads as TGTGCCAGCAGTTACTCGAGTGCGGGGGGATACAATGAGCAGTTCTTC. This rearrangement joins TRBV6-5 to TRBJ2-1; TRBD2 agrees at 8 bases. The CDR3 is 16 residues long. Trimming cost V 0 bases and J 4 bases; bases outside gene matches: 5. Germline V gene sequence: CDR1 MNHEY, CDR2 SVGAGI.